The present entry profiles one TCR beta chain with its context. What it binds is not known. Germline CDR1 and CDR2: LGHNA and YSLEER. This CDR3 contains 16 residues. The ends lost 2 bases at V and 3 bases at J; junction bases unmatched: 6. Through a sample-barcoded 5' primer and a J-beta primer mix, a second PCR was run for roughly 6 to 12 cycles. MiXCR was run by TCRdb on the 5' RACE reads, yielding one entry per CDR3 protein. The sample includes approximately 670,000 distinct CDR3 sequences, less than 45% seen only once; the top ten take 25% to 30%. The data were obtained in a study of blood T cells in healthy people across ages. Study overall: About one barcoded TCR beta cDNA was captured per two T cells.

All donors came from Russia, were Caucasian and healthy, and spanned ages roughly 6 to 95. Findings and caveats of the study: Older age went with lower TCR beta diversity per million T cells, in a roughly linear way. Naive T cell percentage showed a strong correlation with TCR beta diversity.

The gene calls are TRBV4-3 and TRBJ2-2; 7 bases map to TRBD2. Sequenced sample: blood. The sequence was collected from a man aged 80 or over in good health. CDR3 coding DNA: TGCGCCAGCAGCCAAAGACTAGCTGACTACACCGGGGAGCTGTTTTTT. This codes for CASSQRLADYTGELFF.